The 8 T cell receptor beta chains reported below all come from one sample, sequenced in a study of beta chain features in type 1 diabetes. Every isolated RNA sample was fully reverse transcribed, so sequencing captured expressed TCRB transcripts. Clones were sequenced by immunoSEQ multiplex PCR, and TCRdb holds only the in-frame ones, with some missing. The sample lists a few hundred thousand clones; 10% to 15% were seen once. Sequencing used naive CD4+ T cells from blood. The receptor source for this set is a man aged 18 to 30 in good health.

This clone was recorded a few times. V usage is TRBV15 and J usage is TRBJ2-1; 12 nucleotides match TRBD2. This CDR3 contains 17 residues. Germline V gene data show CDR1 as LNHNV and CDR2 as YYDKDF (reference sequence). The V segment lost 5 bases and the J segment 8 bases; nucleotides outside the gene matches: 13. The CDR3 nucleotides are TGTGCCACCAGCCAGACCGGTCGACTAGCGGGAGATCATGAGCAGTTCTTC. Translation gives CATSQTGRLAGDHEQFF.

This clone was seen a few times. The CDR3 DNA is TGTGCCAGCAGCTACCAGGGGGGAGATGAAAAACTGTTTTTT. Translating it yields CASSYQGGDEKLFF. The genes are TRBV5-4 and TRBJ1-4, with TRBD1 matching over 7 bases. Germline CDR1 is SGHNT and CDR2 is YYREEE (reference sequence). J lost 6 bases, V lost 3 bases, and 5 bases had no gene match. CDR3 length: 14 amino acids. Together with reference TRBV5-4 and TRBJ1-4, the CDR3 gives the full variable domain: ETGVTQSPTHLIKTRGQQVTLRCSSQSGHNTVSWYQQALGQGPQFIFQYYREEENGRGNFPPRFSGLQFPNYSSELNVNALELDDSALYLCASSYQGGDEKLFFGSGTQLSVL.

This clone was observed a few times. The same CDR3 is also encoded by other DNA sequences in this sample. The rearrangement joins TRBV20-1 to TRBJ2-5; D is unresolved. CDR1 and CDR2 from the germline V gene are DFQATT and SNEGSKA (reference sequence). V dropped 3 bases and J dropped 1 base, with 3 bases sitting between them. This CDR3 spans 11 amino acids. The CDR3 protein is CSASRQETQYF. The CDR3 coding sequence is TGCAGTGCTAGCCGCCAAGAGACCCAGTACTTC.

A few counts support this clone. The chain couples TRBV29-1 to TRBJ1-5, with a tentative D call TRBD1 (6 bases). V was shortened by 4 bases and J by 7 bases, with 14 bases between the two germline ends. This CDR3 is built from 13 residues. Germline V CDR1 and CDR2: SQVTM, ANQGSEA. The CDR3, as DNA: TGCAGCGTTGCGAGTACGGGGGGCCAGCCCCAGCATTTT. It translates to CSVASTGGQPQHF.

CDR3 DNA: TGTGCCAGCAGTTTAATCCTAGCGGGAGAGCCACCCACCGGGGAGCTGTTTTTT. Amino acids: CASSLILAGEPPTGELFF. The chain joins TRBV28 to TRBJ2-2, with 10 bases that match TRBD2. Germline loops: CDR1 MDHEN, CDR2 SYDVKM. The CDR3 has 18 residues. Losses at the gene ends were 2 bases for V and 4 bases for J; bases not matched to a gene: 10.

This sequence joins TRBV7-2 and TRBJ1-5; D gene ambiguous. V lost 1 base, J lost 2 bases, and 15 bases lay in between. Germline V lookup: CDR1 SGHTA, CDR2 FQGNSA. The CDR3 has 17 residues. In DNA, the CDR3 is TGTGCCAGCAGCTTAGGCGGCGTTCTTAGAGGCAATCAGCCCCAGCATTTT. It codes for CASSLGGVLRGNQPQHF.

The chain links TRBV29-1 to TRBJ2-3, with D perhaps TRBD2 (5 bases). The germline CDR1 and CDR2 sequences are SQVTM and ANQGSEA. Between the trimmed V and J ends, which lost 7 bases and 4 bases, there was a span of 15 bases. The CDR3 extends over 13 amino acids. The CDR3 loop reads CSAERGGADTQYF. The CDR3 bases are TGCAGCGCCGAACGGGGTGGCGCAGATACGCAGTATTTT.

The V and J genes are TRBV19 and TRBJ2-1, with 9 bases aligning to TRBD2. V shed 9 bases, J shed 4 bases, and the junction held 19 bases outside the gene matches. The CDR3 has 18 residues. Germline V gives CDR1 LNHDA, CDR2 SQIVND (reference sequence). The CDR3 DNA is TGTGCCAGCTACCACGGGGTTGGTAGCGGGGGTATGTACAATGAGCAGTTCTTC. It translates to CASYHGVGSGGMYNEQFF.